The 18 T cell receptor beta chains reported below all come from one sample, sequenced in a study of T cells after yellow fever vaccination. TCRdb re-analysed the 5' RACE reads in MiXCR, keeping a single row per CDR3 protein. The sample lists tens of thousands of distinct CDR3 sequences; around 7% were seen once. Sequenced material: CD8+ T cells sorted from PBMCs, taken more than 8 days after the first yellow fever vaccination. Receptor source: a young man who received the YFV17D yellow fever vaccine.

This clonotype was seen at least ten times. The CDR3 sequence: CASSRTGGTGELFF. The CDR3 DNA sequence: TGTGCCAGCAGTAGGACAGGGGGCACCGGGGAGCTGTTTTTT. J is TRBJ2-2 and V is TRBV6-4; TRBD1 matches at 10 bases. Trimming cost V 5 bases and J 4 bases; bases outside gene matches: 1. Germline CDR1 and CDR2: MRHNA and SNTAGT. The CDR3 extends over 14 amino acids.

The rearrangement links TRBV6-1 to TRBJ2-2; maybe TRBD2 (6 bases). Trimming removed 6 bases from V and 7 bases from J, with 12 bases in between. Per germline, CDR1 MNHNS and CDR2 SASEGT. The CDR3 extends over 13 amino acids. CDR3 sequence: CASSTAGYGELFF. The CDR3 DNA reads as TGTGCCAGCAGCACCGCGGGGTACGGGGAGCTGTTTTTT.

This clonotype was counted many times. The chain links TRBV29-1 to TRBJ1-1; TRBD1 is a possible D gene (6 bases). From germline, CDR1 is SQVTM and CDR2 ANQGSEA. The CDR3 runs 17 residues. Trimming stripped 4 bases from V and 0 bases from J, with 21 bases between. This chain's CDR3 is CSVVSQGYPRVNTEAFF. The CDR3 DNA reads TGCAGCGTTGTGTCTCAGGGGTATCCTCGGGTGAACACTGAAGCTTTCTTT. The entire variable domain, with the rest obtained from reference TRBV29-1 and TRBJ1-1, is as follows: SAVISQKPSRDICQRGTSLTIQCQVDSQVTMMFWYRQQPGQSLTLIATANQGSEATYESGFVIDKFPISRPNLTFSTLTVSNMSPEDSSIYLCSVVSQGYPRVNTEAFFGQGTRLTVV.

Ten or more counts support this clonotype. V is TRBV29-1 and J is TRBJ2-1; no clear D gene. This CDR3 is 11 amino acids long. Between the trimmed V and J ends, which lost 1 base and 7 bases, there was a span of 5 bases. Germline V gene lookup returns CDR1 SQVTM and CDR2 ANQGSEA. DNA for the CDR3: TGCAGCGTTGAAGGTGGTAATGAGCAGTTCTTC. It specifies CSVEGGNEQFF.

The table lists this clonotype with a few counts. The gene calls are TRBV11-2 and TRBJ2-1; D gene uncertain. In germline, CDR1 is SGHAT, CDR2 FQNNGV. CDR3 size: 16 residues. The ends were cut back, 4 bases at V and 5 bases at J, with 18 bases in the middle. CDR3 nucleotides: TGTGCCAGCAGCTCCCGACTCCGACCGACCAACAATGAGCAGTTCTTC. Protein: CASSSRLRPTNNEQFF.

This clonotype was seen ten or more times. V and J are TRBV6-5 and TRBJ2-3, with 11 nucleotides matching TRBD2. CDR3 size: 18 residues. CDR1 and CDR2 from the germline V gene are MNHEY and SVGAGI. V lost 0 bases, J lost 6 bases, and 11 bases stayed unmatched. The CDR3 DNA follows: TGTGCCAGCAGTTACTCGATGCTAGCGGGGGGCCTCGGGGATACGCAGTATTTT. It specifies CASSYSMLAGGLGDTQYF.

This clonotype was detected ten times or more. CDR3 in DNA: TGTGCCAGCAGCTTGGGAGGACGCCTCAGGGCGGAAAAACTGTTTTTT. Amino acid sequence: CASSLGGRLRAEKLFF. The V call is TRBV7-9, the J call TRBJ1-4; D possibly corresponds to TRBD1 (5 bases). The CDR3 totals 16 residues. The V end was cut by 3 bases, the J end by 8 bases, with 19 bases between. Per the germline V gene, CDR1 is SEHNR and CDR2 is FQNEAQ (reference sequence).

The sample holds many counts of this clonotype. The genes are TRBV20-1 and TRBJ2-5; D uncertain. Germline CDR1 and CDR2: DFQATT and SNEGSKA (reference sequence). Trimming took 3 bases from V and 4 from J, leaving 9 bases between them. The CDR3 totals 12 residues. The CDR3 is CSASLVGETQYF. The CDR3, as DNA: TGCAGTGCTAGCCTGGTTGGAGAGACCCAGTACTTC.

The rearrangement links TRBV11-2 to TRBJ2-3; D unresolved. The CDR3 consists of 13 residues. Trimming left V 5 bases short and J 4 bases short, with 10 bases between. Germline CDR1 and CDR2: SGHAT and FQNNGV. The CDR3 spells CASSIAPADTQYF. In DNA, the CDR3 is TGTGCCAGCAGCATCGCCCCGGCAGATACGCAGTATTTT. Based on the CDR3 plus reference TRBV11-2 and TRBJ2-3, the full variable domain is EAGVAQSPRYKIIEKRQSVAFWCNPISGHATLYWYQQILGQGPKLLIQFQNNGVVDDSQLPKDRFSAERLKGVDSTLKIQPAKLEDSAVYLCASSIAPADTQYFGPGTRLTVL.

The V call is TRBV11-3, the J call TRBJ1-6; possible D gene TRBD1, 6 bases. The CDR3 contains 14 residues. Trimming cost V 8 bases and J 5 bases, with 13 bases left between them. Germline CDR1 reads SGHNT; CDR2 reads YENEEA. The CDR3 here is CASPGQGHNSPLHF. The CDR3 nucleotides are TGTGCCAGCCCCGGGCAGGGGCATAATTCACCCCTCCACTTT.

This clonotype was seen at least ten times. DNA for the CDR3: TGCAGTGCAAGTCGGACAGGGGCCTACGAGCAGTACTTC. Its protein is CSASRTGAYEQYF. This chain uses TRBV20-1 with TRBJ2-7; 9 nucleotides line up with TRBD1. This CDR3 comprises 13 residues. V shed 6 bases, J shed 2 bases, and the junction held 5 bases outside the gene matches. Germline loops: CDR1 DFQATT, CDR2 SNEGSKA (reference sequence).

The chain links TRBV10-3 to TRBJ2-5; TRBD2 matches at 13 bases. Unmatched junction bases numbered 12, after V lost 3 bases and J lost 2 bases. Germline loops: CDR1 ENHRY, CDR2 SYGVKD. The CDR3 is made up of 19 amino acids. The CDR3 coding sequence is TGTGCCATCAGTGATAAAAGACTAGCGGGGGGCCTTTTGCAAGAGACCCAGTACTTC. Its translation is CAISDKRLAGGLLQETQYF.

Worth noting for this clonotype: At one boundary the junction diverges from the germline segment, which might be a read error. The rearrangement joins TRBV6-2 or TRBV6-3 to TRBJ2-5; D is perhaps TRBD1 or TRBD2 (5 bases each). CDR1 is MNHEY and CDR2 is SVGEGT in the germline V gene. The CDR3 contains 12 residues. CDR3 region: CAGSYSLGAQYF. Written as DNA, the CDR3 is TGTGCCGGCAGTTACTCGCTGGGGGCCCAGTACTTC.

In DNA, the CDR3 is TGTGCCAGCAGCTTAGAAGAGACAGAAGCTTTCTTT. This sequence encodes CASSLEETEAFF. V gene TRBV11-1 combines with J gene TRBJ1-1; D not certain. The CDR3 is made up of 12 amino acids. CDR1 is SGHAT, CDR2 FQDESV, per germline (reference sequence). V gave up 1 base and J gave up 8 bases, with 8 bases separating them.

This clonotype was counted ten times or more. The rearrangement joins TRBV6-2 or TRBV6-3 to TRBJ2-7, with a tentative D call TRBD1 (6 bases). The germline V and J ends were trimmed by 6 bases and 3 bases, with 15 bases remaining between them. The CDR3 consists of 14 residues. CDR1 is MNHEY and CDR2 is SVGEGT in the germline V gene. The CDR3 here is CASRSRDIVYEQYF. The CDR3 bases are TGTGCCAGCAGGTCACGGGACATAGTCTACGAGCAGTACTTC.

The sample holds a few counts of this clonotype. The chain has TRBV7-3 and TRBJ2-1; D is uncertain. V was clipped by 6 bases and J by 5 bases, with 14 bases between them. CDR1 and CDR2 from the germline V gene are SGHTA and FQGTGA. This CDR3 region has 14 residues. CDR3 coding DNA: TGTGCCAGCAGTACAGCAATCTACGACAATGAGCAGTTCTTC. This sequence encodes CASSTAIYDNEQFF.

This clonotype turned up a few times. The chain uses TRBV6-1 and TRBJ1-5, with TRBD1 as a possible D gene (5 bases). Trimming removed 6 bases from V and 6 bases from J, with 12 bases in between. Germline CDR1 MNHNS, CDR2 SASEGT. The CDR3 runs to 13 residues. The CDR3 DNA reads TGTGCCAGCAGCCGCTCCGGGGCTCAGCCCCAGCATTTT. Amino acid sequence: CASSRSGAQPQHF.

The table lists this clonotype with many counts. This chain links TRBV6-5 with TRBJ2-3; D is ambiguous. Trimming pared 6 bases from V and 3 bases from J, leaving 13 bases between. The CDR3 has 14 amino acids. CDR1 is MNHEY and CDR2 is SVGAGI in the germline V gene. CDR3 DNA: TGTGCCAGCAGCTTACGCTATAGGACAGATACGCAGTATTTT. It encodes CASSLRYRTDTQYF.